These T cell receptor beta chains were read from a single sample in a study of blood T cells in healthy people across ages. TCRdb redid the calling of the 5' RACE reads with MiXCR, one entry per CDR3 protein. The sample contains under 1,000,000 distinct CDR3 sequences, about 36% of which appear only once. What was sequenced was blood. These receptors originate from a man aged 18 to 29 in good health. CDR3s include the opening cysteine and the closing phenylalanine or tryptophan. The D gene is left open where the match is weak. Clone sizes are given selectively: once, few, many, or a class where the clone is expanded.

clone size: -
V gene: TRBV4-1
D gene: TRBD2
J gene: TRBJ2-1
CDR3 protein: CASSQGVLAGGHEQFF
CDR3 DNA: TGCGCCAGCAGCCAAGGGGTTCTAGCGGGGGGACATGAGCAGTTCTTC

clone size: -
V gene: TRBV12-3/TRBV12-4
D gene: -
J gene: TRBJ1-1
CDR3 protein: CASSLVAGEAFF
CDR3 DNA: TGTGCCAGCAGTTTAGTGGCGGGTGAAGCTTTCTTT

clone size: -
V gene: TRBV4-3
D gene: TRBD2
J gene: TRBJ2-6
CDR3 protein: CASSLGTIRMRGGANVLTF
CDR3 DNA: TGCGCCAGCAGCCTAGGGACTATAAGGATGAGGGGTGGGGCCAACGTCCTGACTTTC

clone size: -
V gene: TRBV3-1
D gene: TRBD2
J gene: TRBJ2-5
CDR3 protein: CASSQDVSGGETQYF
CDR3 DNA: TGTGCCAGCAGCCAAGACGTGAGCGGGGGGGAGACCCAGTACTTC

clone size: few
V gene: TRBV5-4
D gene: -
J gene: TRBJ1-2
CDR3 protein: CASSPDGENGYTF
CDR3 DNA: TGTGCCAGCAGCCCCGACGGGGAGAATGGCTACACCTTC

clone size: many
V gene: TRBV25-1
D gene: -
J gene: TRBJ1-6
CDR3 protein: CASSENRDSPLHF
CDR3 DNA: TGTGCCAGCAGTGAAAATCGCGATTCACCCCTCCACTTT

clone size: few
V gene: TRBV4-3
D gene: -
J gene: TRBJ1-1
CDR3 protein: CASSHQAPVRGMNTEAFF
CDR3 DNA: TGCGCCAGCAGCCACCAGGCCCCCGTTAGAGGCATGAACACTGAAGCTTTCTTT

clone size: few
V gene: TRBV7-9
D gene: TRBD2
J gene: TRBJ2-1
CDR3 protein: CASSFRSGGTYNEQFF
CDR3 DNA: TGTGCCAGCAGCTTTCGCAGCGGGGGAACCTACAATGAGCAGTTCTTC

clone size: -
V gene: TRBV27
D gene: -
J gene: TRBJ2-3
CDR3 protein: CASRRSRTSTDTQYF
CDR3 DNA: TGTGCCAGCCGACGGAGCCGAACTAGCACAGATACGCAGTATTTT

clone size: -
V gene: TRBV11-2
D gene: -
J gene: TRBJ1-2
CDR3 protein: CASSLDTGGRYTF
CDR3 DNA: TGTGCCAGCAGCTTAGACACAGGAGGTCGCTACACCTTC

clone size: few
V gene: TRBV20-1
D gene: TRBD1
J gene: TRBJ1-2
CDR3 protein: CSASYRGQSYGYTF
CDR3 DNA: TGCAGTGCTAGCTACAGGGGGCAGAGCTATGGCTACACCTTC

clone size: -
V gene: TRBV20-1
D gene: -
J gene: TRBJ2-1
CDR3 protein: CSPEGELSYNEQFF
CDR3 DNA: TGCAGCCCGGAGGGGGAACTCTCCTACAATGAGCAGTTCTTC

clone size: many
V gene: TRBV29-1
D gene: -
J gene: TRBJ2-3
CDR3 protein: CSVLQTVPADTQYF
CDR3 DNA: TGCAGCGTTCTTCAGACAGTTCCGGCAGATACGCAGTATTTT

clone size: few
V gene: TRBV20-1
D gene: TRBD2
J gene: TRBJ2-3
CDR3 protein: CSAEPGLAADTQYF
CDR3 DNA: TGCAGTGCTGAACCGGGACTAGCTGCCGATACGCAGTATTTT

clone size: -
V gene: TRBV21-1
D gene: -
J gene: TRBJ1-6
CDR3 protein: CASSKEGGGESFHF
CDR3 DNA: TGTGCCAGCAGCAAAGAGGGGGGCGGCGAATCTTTCCACTTT

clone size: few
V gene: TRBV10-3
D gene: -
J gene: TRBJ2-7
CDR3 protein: CAIRGGASYEQYF
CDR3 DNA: TGTGCCATCAGGGGGGGGGCCTCCTACGAGCAGTACTTC

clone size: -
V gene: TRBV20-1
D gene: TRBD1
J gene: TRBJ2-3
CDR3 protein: CSARQQGAADTQYF
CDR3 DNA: TGCAGTGCTAGACAACAGGGGGCCGCAGATACGCAGTATTTT

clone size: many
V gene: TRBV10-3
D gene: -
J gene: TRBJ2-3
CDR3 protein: CAIRRDFSTDTQYF
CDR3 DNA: TGTGCCATCAGGAGGGACTTCAGCACAGATACGCAGTATTTT

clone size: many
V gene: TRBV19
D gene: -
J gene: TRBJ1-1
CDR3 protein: CASTEAAGNTEAFF
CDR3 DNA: TGTGCCAGCACCGAAGCTGCGGGGAACACTGAAGCTTTCTTT

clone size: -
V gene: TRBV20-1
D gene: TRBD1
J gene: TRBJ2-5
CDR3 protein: CSASGQTQETQYF
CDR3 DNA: TGCAGTGCCTCGGGACAGACCCAAGAGACCCAGTACTTC

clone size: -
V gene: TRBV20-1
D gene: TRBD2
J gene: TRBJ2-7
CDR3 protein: CSARGGLAGASSYNEQYF
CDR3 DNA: TGCAGTGCTAGAGGCGGACTAGCGGGGGCCTCCTCCTACAATGAGCAGTACTTC

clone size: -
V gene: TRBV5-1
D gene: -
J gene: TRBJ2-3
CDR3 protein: CASSLAREADTQYF
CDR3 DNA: TGCGCCAGCAGCTTGGCCAGGGAAGCAGATACGCAGTATTTT

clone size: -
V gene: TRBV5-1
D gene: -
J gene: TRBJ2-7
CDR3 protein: CASSLAAPSSYEQYF
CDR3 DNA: TGCGCCAGCAGCTTGGCGGCACCGAGCTCCTACGAGCAGTACTTC

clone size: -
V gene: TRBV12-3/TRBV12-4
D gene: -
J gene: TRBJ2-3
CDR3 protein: CASSLRELLGAQYF
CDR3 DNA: TGTGCCAGCAGTTTAAGGGAACTCCTGGGTGCGCAGTATTTT